Only a few counts were recorded for the clone carrying this T cell receptor (beta chain). Antigen unknown. This CDR3 spans 15 amino acids. V dropped 4 bases and J dropped 9; count of bases not matched to a gene: 12. The germline CDR1 and CDR2 sequences are DFQATT and SNEGSKA (reference sequence). It was with unique molecular identifiers that the TCRbeta library was prepared. From the PCR reads, TCRdb called clonotypes with MiXCR, one entry per CDR3 protein. Among 250,000 to 400,000 distinct CDR3 sequences, approximately 20% were seen once, and the ten largest hold roughly 9.8%. The record originates from a study of T-cell reconstitution after alpha-beta-depleted transplantation in children. Findings and limits, study-wide: When one year had passed after transplant, most T-cell counts and diversity came from newly produced T cells. Diversity of TCRbeta at day 60 was high in some patients, arising from surviving recipient T cells and thymic progenitors. Several hundred expanded graft clones reportedly were the source of alpha-beta T cells about two months after transplant.

This specimen was PBMCs, mostly from graft donor cells, taken 180 days after TCRalphabeta/CD19-depleted stem cell transplant. This rearrangement joins TRBV20-1 to TRBJ1-6, with TRBD1 identical over 7 bases. The TCR was taken from a male patient aged 10-17 years who had a stem cell transplant for acute lymphoblastic leukemia, so the T cells may come from the graft donor. The DNA of the CDR3 is TGCAGTGCTAACCCACCTAAAGGGGGCACTTCACCCCTCCACTTT. This codes for CSANPPKGGTSPLHF.